One sample yielded the 28 T cell receptor beta chains listed below, sequenced in a study of shared clonotypes between healthy human individuals. Here immunoSEQ multiplex PCR was the method, and the copy in TCRdb shows in-frame clones only, minus some. The sample records over 1.5 million clones, 95% to 99% being singletons. Sequencing was performed on naive CD4+ T cells sorted from blood. Described subset: CD45RA+ positively selected. All receptors come from a man aged 25 to 45 in good health.

This clone was observed once. The chain links TRBV28 to TRBJ1-5; D perhaps matches TRBD1 (6 bases). Germline V gene lookup returns CDR1 MDHEN and CDR2 SYDVKM. Trimming took 7 bases from V and 1 from J, leaving 17 bases between them. The CDR3 is 16 residues long. The CDR3 DNA is TGTGCCAGCACTACCGCTGGGGGGCAAAGCAATCAGCCCCAGCATTTT. It is translated as CASTTAGGQSNQPQHF.

The J gene is TRBJ2-3, the V gene TRBV11-3; 13 positions match TRBD2. The CDR3 is 15 amino acids. Germline V lookup: CDR1 SGHNT, CDR2 YENEEA. The junction had 2 bases not matched to a gene; V was cut back by 5 bases and J by 3 bases. Written as DNA, the CDR3 is TGTGCCAGCAGCACGGGACTAGCGGGAACAGATACGCAGTATTTT. It is translated as CASSTGLAGTDTQYF.

The J gene is TRBJ2-1, the V gene TRBV10-3; D is unclear. Germline CDR1 reads ENHRY; CDR2 reads SYGVKD. The CDR3 covers 12 residues. V was trimmed by 2 bases and J by 7 bases, leaving 6 bases between them. CDR3 nucleotides: TGTGCCATCAGTGAGGCGCTTAATGAGCAGTTCTTC. Encoded protein: CAISEALNEQFF.

The chain couples TRBV30 to TRBJ1-2; 8 nucleotides match TRBD1. From germline, CDR1 is GTSNPN and CDR2 SVGIG (reference sequence). V dropped 4 bases and J dropped 4; count of bases not matched to a gene: 5. This CDR3 contains 13 residues. CDR3 region: CAWNGQGPYGYTF. The DNA of the CDR3 is TGTGCCTGGAACGGACAGGGTCCCTATGGCTACACCTTC.

The J gene is TRBJ2-5, the V gene TRBV18; tentatively, D is TRBD1 or TRBD2 (5 bases each). The germline V gene encodes CDR1 KGHSH and CDR2 LQKENI. Trimming removed 3 bases from V and 4 bases from J, with 9 bases in between. This CDR3 region has 13 residues. CDR3 amino acids: CASSPAGTETQYF. CDR3 sequence (DNA): TGTGCCAGCTCACCTGCAGGGACAGAGACCCAGTACTTC.

DNA for the CDR3: TGTGCCAGTAGAAAGGGCAATCAGCCCCAGCATTTT. Translated, it gives CASRKGNQPQHF. V is TRBV19 and J is TRBJ1-5; D not certain. V was trimmed by 6 bases and J by 2 bases, leaving 5 bases between them. CDR3 length: 12 residues. The germline V gene has CDR1 LNHDA and CDR2 SQIVND (reference sequence).

J is TRBJ2-7 and V is TRBV7-9, with a tentative D call TRBD1 (6 bases). Deletions cut 5 bases from V and 6 bases from J, with 26 bases between. The CDR3 extends over 17 amino acids. Germline assignment: CDR1 SEHNR and CDR2 FQNEAQ (reference sequence). The CDR3 coding sequence is TGTGCCAGCAGCCCCATGGGTGGGGTAACAGGGAGCGGCGAGCAGTACTTC. It translates to CASSPMGGVTGSGEQYF.

The chain links TRBV14 to TRBJ2-2, with D maybe TRBD1 (6 bases). Germline V gene lookup returns CDR1 SGHDN and CDR2 FVKESK. V was pared by 4 bases and J by 6 bases, with 15 bases between. The CDR3 extends over 15 amino acids. CDR3 in amino acids: CASSPLGGESGELFF. The CDR3 nucleotides are TGTGCCAGCAGCCCTTTAGGGGGAGAATCCGGGGAGCTGTTTTTT.

This chain links TRBV18 with TRBJ2-1; 10 nucleotides line up with TRBD2. The junction had 6 bases not matched to a gene; V was cut back by 3 bases and J by 7 bases. This CDR3 has 15 residues. Germline V lookup: CDR1 KGHSH, CDR2 LQKENI. The CDR3 DNA reads TGTGCCAGCTCACCCCGGCTAGCGGGAGTGAATGAGCAGTTCTTC. Translation gives CASSPRLAGVNEQFF.

This rearrangement joins TRBV19 to TRBJ2-7; 8 bases match TRBD2. CDR1 and CDR2 from the germline V gene are LNHDA and SQIVND (reference sequence). The CDR3 consists of 15 residues. V was pared by 6 bases and J by 3 bases, with 10 bases of the junction left unmatched. The CDR3 reads CASRESGSLGYEQYF. CDR3 bases: TGTGCCAGTAGGGAGAGCGGGAGTTTGGGCTACGAGCAGTACTTC. Full variable domain (rest looked up from reference TRBV19 and TRBJ2-7): DGGITQSPKYLFRKEGQNVTLSCEQNLNHDAMYWYRQDPGQGLRLIYYSQIVNDFQKGDIAEGYSVSREKKESFPLTVTSAQKNPTAFYLCASRESGSLGYEQYFGPGTRLTVT.

The chain is built from TRBV5-1 and TRBJ2-2; D possibly corresponds to TRBD1 (6 bases). The CDR3 sequence is 14 residues long. Between the trimmed V and J ends, which lost 3 bases and 5 bases, there was a span of 11 bases. The V gene's germline CDR1 is SGHRS and CDR2 YFSETQ. DNA of the CDR3: TGCGCCAGCAGCTCAGGGGATGGTACCGGGGAGCTGTTTTTT. Protein: CASSSGDGTGELFF.

The chain recombines TRBV10-3 with TRBJ2-3; the D is unclear. Germline lookup yields CDR1 ENHRY and CDR2 SYGVKD. V lost 10 bases, J lost 2 bases, and 13 bases lay in between. The CDR3 runs 13 residues. CDR3 loop: CATTYTHTDTQYF. CDR3 coding DNA: TGTGCCACGACCTATACCCACACAGATACGCAGTATTTT.

V gene TRBV6-5 combines with J gene TRBJ1-4; 8 nucleotides match TRBD1. Looked up from germline, CDR1 is MNHEY and CDR2 is SVGAGI. This CDR3 spans 13 amino acids. V dropped 5 bases and J dropped 6; count of bases not matched to a gene: 2. The CDR3 region has the DNA TGTGCCAGCAGTGTACAGGGGGATGAAAAACTGTTTTTT. Translating gives CASSVQGDEKLFF.

The chain employs TRBV15 and TRBJ2-1, with 12 bases aligning to TRBD2. CDR1 LNHNV and CDR2 YYDKDF come from the germline V gene (reference sequence). The ends lost 2 bases at V and 6 bases at J; junction bases unmatched: 11. This CDR3 contains 18 residues. The CDR3 DNA follows: TGTGCCACCAGCAGAAGGGCAAGCGGACTAGCGGGATCCAATGAGCAGTTCTTC. Translated, it gives CATSRRASGLAGSNEQFF.

This chain joins TRBV19 and TRBJ2-1; no clear D gene. Between the trimmed V and J ends, which lost 6 bases and 11 bases, there was a span of 23 bases. The germline CDR1 and CDR2 sequences are LNHDA and SQIVND (reference sequence). There are 15 residues in the CDR3. CDR3: CASSFLIVEVFKQFF. For the CDR3, the DNA is TGTGCCAGTAGCTTCCTCATAGTTGAGGTTTTTAAGCAGTTCTTC.

CDR3 in amino acids: CSVEASGSWTGELFF. The CDR3 nucleotides read TGCAGCGTTGAAGCTAGCGGGAGTTGGACCGGGGAGCTGTTTTTT. The V and J genes are TRBV29-1 and TRBJ2-2, with 10 positions matching TRBD2. The CDR3 is made up of 15 amino acids. Trimming took 1 base from V and 5 from J; bases not matched to a gene: 4. Germline V lookup: CDR1 SQVTM, CDR2 ANQGSEA.

In its sample, this clone was seen once. This rearrangement joins TRBV7-8 to TRBJ2-1, with 16 bases aligning to TRBD2. Germline values: CDR1 SGHVS, CDR2 FQNEAQ. V shed 5 bases, J shed 10 bases, and the junction held 8 bases outside the gene matches. The CDR3 covers 16 residues. CDR3 loop: CASSKPGLAGGGEQFF. The DNA for the CDR3 is TGTGCCAGCAGCAAACCGGGACTAGCGGGAGGGGGGGAGCAGTTCTTC. Using reference TRBV7-8 and TRBJ2-1 for the parts outside the CDR3, the full variable domain is GAGVSQSPRYKVAKRGQDVALRCDPISGHVSLFWYQQALGQGPEFLTYFQNEAQLDKSGLPSDRFFAERPEGSVSTLKIQRTQQEDSAVYLCASSKPGLAGGGEQFFGPGTRLTVL.

Here the CDR3 reads CASSFSGQVRYEQYF. The CDR3 nucleotides are TGTGCCAGCAGCTTTTCGGGACAGGTTCGCTACGAGCAGTACTTC. This chain connects TRBV7-9 to TRBJ2-7; TRBD1 aligns across 8 bases. This CDR3 comprises 15 residues. Germline CDR1 and CDR2: SEHNR and FQNEAQ (reference sequence). The ends lost 3 bases at V and 3 bases at J; junction bases unmatched: 7.

Regarding this clone: This CDR3 is also generated by other DNA sequences in the sample. The chain couples TRBV27 to TRBJ2-1, with D unresolved. V was clipped by 6 bases and J by 2 bases, with 5 bases between them. CDR3 size: 12 residues. Germline V gives CDR1 MNHEY, CDR2 SMNVEV (reference sequence). The CDR3 region is CASRDPYNEQFF. In nucleotides, the CDR3 is TGTGCCAGCAGGGACCCCTACAATGAGCAGTTCTTC.

The chain couples TRBV4-1 to TRBJ2-5, with a possible D match to TRBD2 (6 bases). Germline values: CDR1 MGHRA, CDR2 YSYEKL. The CDR3 sequence is 14 residues long. Trimming removed 3 bases from V and 2 bases from J, with 10 bases in between. CDR3 sequence (DNA): TGCGCCAGCAGCCAGTCCGGGACTCAAGAGACCCAGTACTTC. The encoded protein is CASSQSGTQETQYF.

J is TRBJ2-1 and V is TRBV10-3; 7 bases are a match to TRBD2. CDR3 length: 19 residues. V lost 0 bases to trimming and J lost 0 bases; unmatched junction nucleotides: 11. Germline loops: CDR1 ENHRY, CDR2 SYGVKD. The CDR3 sequence: CAISESRLAVGSSYNEQFF. Here the CDR3 DNA reads TGTGCCATCAGTGAGTCTCGGCTAGCGGTCGGGAGCTCCTACAATGAGCAGTTCTTC.

The CDR3 loop reads CASSSTTGDTGELFF. The CDR3 bases are TGCGCCAGCAGCTCGACTACAGGGGACACCGGGGAGCTGTTTTTT. J is TRBJ2-2 and V is TRBV5-1, with 7 bases that match TRBD1. This CDR3 is built from 15 residues. The J segment lost 3 bases and the V segment lost 3 bases, leaving 5 bases of the junction unmatched. Germline V gene lookup returns CDR1 SGHRS and CDR2 YFSETQ.

This chain joins TRBV5-1 and TRBJ2-5; possible D gene TRBD1, 6 bases. The germline V gene encodes CDR1 SGHRS and CDR2 YFSETQ. CDR3 length: 15 residues. With 0 bases removed from V and 2 bases from J, the gap between germline ends came to 11 bases. The CDR3 here is CASSLVVGTQETQYF. Here the CDR3 DNA reads TGCGCCAGCAGCTTGGTAGTGGGGACACAAGAGACCCAGTACTTC.

The chain couples TRBV11-2 to TRBJ2-7, with 8 nucleotides matching TRBD1. From germline, CDR1 is SGHAT and CDR2 FQNNGV. V shed 5 bases and J 4 bases; nucleotides not matched to a gene: 13. This CDR3 spans 16 amino acids. CDR3 sequence reads: CASSVPLRQGRYEQYF. In DNA form, the CDR3 reads TGTGCCAGCAGCGTCCCATTGAGACAGGGGAGGTACGAGCAGTACTTC.

The chain combines TRBV12-5 with TRBJ1-2; the D gene is possibly TRBD1 (5 bases). The CDR3 totals 16 residues. Deletions cut 3 bases from V and 4 bases from J, with 18 bases between. The germline gives CDR1 LGHNT, CDR2 FRNRAP. The CDR3 nucleotides read TGTGCTAGTGGTTTTGGGGGGAAGCCGGATATCTATGGCTACACCTTC. This translates into CASGFGGKPDIYGYTF.

The chain couples TRBV7-2 to TRBJ2-5, with 10 bases matching TRBD2. CDR1 is SGHTA and CDR2 is FQGNSA in the germline V gene. With V trimmed by 1 base and J by 3 bases, 11 bases remained unmatched. This CDR3 has 18 amino acids. The CDR3 sequence: CASSLVGSSGRAEETQYF. CDR3 in DNA: TGTGCCAGCAGCTTAGTAGGGTCGAGCGGGAGGGCCGAAGAGACCCAGTACTTC.

J is TRBJ2-1 and V is TRBV27, with D perhaps TRBD2 (6 bases). The CDR3 is 17 residues long. V was pared by 5 bases and J by 10 bases, with 27 bases between. CDR1 MNHEY and CDR2 SMNVEV come from the germline V gene (reference sequence). The CDR3 coding sequence is TGTGCCAGCAGTCCTCTGCGGGGCGGAGCCCGCCTATACGAGCAGTTCTTC. Protein product: CASSPLRGGARLYEQFF.

The gene calls are TRBV7-9 and TRBJ2-5, with D perhaps TRBD2 (7 bases). This CDR3 has 15 amino acids. Between the trimmed V and J ends, which lost 7 bases and 0 bases, there was a span of 15 bases. Per the germline V gene, CDR1 is SEHNR and CDR2 is FQNEAQ (reference sequence). The CDR3 DNA is TGTGCCAGCACCCACAGGGAGGGGTACCAAGAGACCCAGTACTTC. Its translation is CASTHREGYQETQYF.